This T cell receptor beta chain was observed in a study of cytomegalovirus exposure and HLA in healthy donors. For the study at large: An analysis done earlier identified about 120 million unique TCR beta sequences from approximately 170 million T cells. General study results and limits: V- and J-gene trimming in TCR beta was tied to a missense DCLRE1C variant by an analysis performed later.

This PCR relied on a set of 60 Vbeta primers and 13 Jbeta primers. This table comes from immunoSEQ multiplex PCR, and its TCRdb copy is limited to in-frame clones, with some not included. The table lists tens of thousands of clones, roughly 72% of them singletons. This clone was observed a single time. Its antigen is undetermined. V lost 5 bases and J 9 bases, leaving 17 bases between the germline ends. CDR1 and CDR2 from the germline V gene are LNHDA and SQIVND (reference sequence). The CDR3 sequence is 14 residues long. V gene TRBV19 combines with J gene TRBJ2-1; TRBD1 is a possible D gene (5 bases). The TCR was taken from a man aged 25-45 years in good health and CMV-seropositive. Sequences were obtained from PBMCs. This CDR3 reads CASSVLQVTAEQFF. The CDR3 coding sequence is TGTGCCAGTAGTGTACTACAGGTCACAGCTGAGCAGTTCTTC.